Shown below are 21 T cell receptor beta chains from a single sample sequenced in a study of low-dose radiotherapy and immunotherapy resistance in tumors. Alpha- and beta-chain coverage of first-strand cDNA came from TRAV- and TRBV-specific primers. Amplification of TCRs used a constant-region primer and V-primer adapter for around 20 PCR cycles. TCRdb re-derived calls from the reads in MiXCR, one entry per CDR3 protein. The sample contains 70,000 to 95,000 distinct CDR3 sequences, 18% of which appear only once. Described time point: before trial treatment. The sample consisted of PBMCs, taken before treatment. The source is a male donor with prostate cancer.

This clonotype was counted ten times or more. The gene calls are TRBV5-1 and TRBJ2-3, with TRBD1 as a possible D gene (7 bases). Trimming left V 4 bases short and J 4 bases short, with 19 bases between. The CDR3 sequence is 16 residues long. Germline V CDR1 and CDR2: SGHRS, YFSETQ. CDR3 DNA: TGCGCCAGCAGCCTACCCCAGGGGGGAGGTTCAGATACGCAGTATTTT. Its protein is CASSLPQGGGSDTQYF.

This clonotype came up many times. V is TRBV6-5 and J is TRBJ2-3, with TRBD2 as a possible D gene (7 bases). Trimming took off 5 bases at V and 5 bases at J, with 11 bases between the two ends. The CDR3 spans 13 residues. Germline CDR1 and CDR2: MNHEY and SVGAGI. CDR3 in amino acids: CASSRGGVDTQYF. The CDR3 nucleotides are TGTGCCAGCAGTAGGGGGGGCGTAGATACGCAGTATTTT.

This clonotype was seen many times. The rearrangement joins TRBV20-1 to TRBJ1-1; D not resolved. CDR3 length: 12 residues. V shed 7 bases and J shed 2 bases, with 11 bases lying between them. The germline gives CDR1 DFQATT, CDR2 SNEGSKA (reference sequence). The CDR3 reads CSVGSRNTEAFF. The CDR3 region has the DNA TGCAGTGTCGGATCGCGAAACACTGAAGCTTTCTTT.

This clonotype was seen many times. The chain recombines TRBV7-9 with TRBJ2-3; 15 positions agree with TRBD2. V lost 4 bases and J lost 5; bases outside the gene matches: 10. The CDR3 is 18 residues long. Germline assignment: CDR1 SEHNR and CDR2 FQNEAQ (reference sequence). In DNA, the CDR3 is TGTGCCAGCAGCTCACCCGGGACTAGCGGGGGGCGGCGAGATACGCAGTATTTT. Translating it yields CASSSPGTSGGRRDTQYF.

This clonotype was seen repeatedly, ten times or more. The chain links TRBV7-9 to TRBJ2-7; D is tentatively TRBD1 or TRBD2 (5 bases each). V was cut by 4 bases and J by 0 bases, with 13 bases left in between. The CDR3 totals 15 residues. Germline V gives CDR1 SEHNR, CDR2 FQNEAQ (reference sequence). As DNA, the CDR3 is TGTGCCAGCAGCTCCCCCGGGACGGTCTCCTACGAGCAGTACTTC. Translated: CASSSPGTVSYEQYF.

This clonotype was picked up many times. V is TRBV29-1 and J is TRBJ2-3, with a possible D match to TRBD1 (7 bases). CDR3 length: 13 amino acids. CDR1 and CDR2 (germline): SQVTM, ANQGSEA. The ends were cut back, 4 bases at V and 3 bases at J, with 11 bases in the middle. The CDR3 protein is CSVAEGATDTQYF. In nucleotides, the CDR3 is TGCAGCGTTGCGGAGGGGGCAACAGATACGCAGTATTTT.

This clonotype appeared many times. V is TRBV6-6 and J is TRBJ2-5, with D uncertain. V dropped 8 bases and J dropped 5 bases, with 15 bases sitting between them. Germline lookup yields CDR1 MNHNY and CDR2 SVGAGI (reference sequence). The length of the CDR3 is 13 residues. CDR3 coding DNA: TGTGCCAGCTCCCAATACCTCGGGGAGACCCAGTACTTC. Amino acid sequence: CASSQYLGETQYF.

This clonotype was seen repeatedly, ten times or more. This chain links TRBV2 with TRBJ2-6, with TRBD2 matching over 11 bases. Per the germline V gene, CDR1 is SNHLY and CDR2 is FYNNEI. The CDR3 has 16 amino acids. V lost 11 bases to trimming and J lost 4 bases; unmatched junction nucleotides: 10. The CDR3 DNA is TGTGCCGGCAATAGCGGGGGGGCCGCGGGGGCCAACGTCCTGACTTTC. This codes for CAGNSGGAAGANVLTF.

Many counts were recorded for this clonotype. The V call is TRBV21-1, the J call TRBJ2-6; the table's D gene call, TRBD2, was not cross checked with the DNA. TRBV21-1 is given as a pseudogene. The CDR3 consists of 19 residues. The DNA for the CDR3 is TGTGCCAGCAGCCCCTCCGTTGGGACGGATGCCTCTGGGGCCAACGTCCTGACTTTC. This codes for CASSPSVGTDASGANVLTF.

Points on this clonotype: A far larger clone lies a single base away; this is likely a read error. This chain connects TRBV7-2 to TRBJ2-7; D is perhaps TRBD1 (5 bases). The CDR3 has 12 amino acids. CDR1 and CDR2 (germline): SGHTA, FQGNSA. V was shortened by 4 bases and J by 7 bases, with 11 bases between the two germline ends. CDR3 bases: TGTGCCAGCAGCTCACAGGACAATGAGCAGTACTTC. Translating gives CASSSQDNEQYF.

This clonotype was counted between two and nine times. This chain joins TRBV3-1 and TRBJ1-1, with no clear D. The CDR3 length is 15 residues. Trimming pared 2 bases from V and 1 base from J, leaving 11 bases between. Looked up from germline, CDR1 is LGHDT and CDR2 is YNNKEL (reference sequence). The CDR3 bases are TGTGCCAGCAGCCAACCCGGTACGACGAACACTGAAGCTTTCTTT. It yields the protein CASSQPGTTNTEAFF.

This clonotype occurred many times. The chain recombines TRBV12-3 or TRBV12-4 with TRBJ2-7; 9 bases fit TRBD2. V dropped 6 bases and J dropped 6; count of bases not matched to a gene: 12. The CDR3 is 15 amino acids. The CDR3 DNA reads as TGTGCCAGCAGCGCTAACCCGGGACTAGCTTCCGAGCAGTACTTC. It translates to CASSANPGLASEQYF.

This clonotype appeared many times. The chain links TRBV23-1 to TRBJ2-7, with D perhaps matching TRBD2 (6 bases). TRBV23-1 is given ORF status, its function remaining uncertain. The CDR3 length is 15 residues. Deletions cut 0 bases from V and 3 bases from J, with 12 bases between. The CDR3 region is CASSQSPWRGYEQYF. The CDR3 DNA reads as TGCGCCAGCAGTCAATCCCCGTGGAGGGGCTACGAGCAGTACTTC.

This clonotype showed up many times. The chain links TRBV10-2 to TRBJ2-1; 9 nucleotides agree with TRBD2. Germline V gene data show CDR1 as WSHSY and CDR2 as SAAADI. The ends lost 6 bases at V and 7 bases at J; junction bases unmatched: 10. The CDR3 spans 15 residues. CDR3 nucleotides: TGCGCCAGCAGCCTCCTAGCGGGGTTAGGTAATGAGCAGTTCTTC. It yields the protein CASSLLAGLGNEQFF.

This clonotype occurred many times. The chain uses TRBV7-6 and TRBJ2-7, with D possibly matching TRBD2 (5 bases). This CDR3 region has 14 residues. Per the germline V gene, CDR1 is SGHVS and CDR2 is FNYEAQ. The V and J ends lost 1 base and 5 bases respectively, with 12 bases between them. CDR3 DNA sequence: TGTGCCAGCAGCTTAGGAGGGTTTAGGGACGAGCAGTACTTC. Translation gives CASSLGGFRDEQYF.

This clonotype was found many times. The CDR3 sequence: CSVVRTDTQYF. CDR3 DNA sequence: TGCAGCGTTGTTCGGACAGATACGCAGTATTTT. This sequence joins TRBV29-1 and TRBJ2-3; D gene ambiguous. The CDR3 sequence is 11 residues long. Trimming pared 4 bases from V and 3 bases from J, leaving 5 bases between. Germline CDR1 reads SQVTM; CDR2 reads ANQGSEA.

The CDR3 coding sequence is TGTGCCAGCTCACCGTTAAGAAACAATGAGCAGTTCTTC. Translated: CASSPLRNNEQFF. The chain has TRBV18 and TRBJ2-1; D not certain. In germline, CDR1 is KGHSH, CDR2 LQKENI. With 3 bases removed from V and 5 bases from J, the gap between germline ends came to 8 bases. CDR3 length: 13 amino acids. The full variable domain, in which reference TRBV18 and TRBJ2-1 provide the parts outside the CDR3, is NAGVMQNPRHLVRRRGQEARLRCSPMKGHSHVYWYRQLPEEGLKFMVYLQKENIIDESGMPKERFSAEFPKEGPSILRIQQVVRGDSAAYFCASSPLRNNEQFFGPGTRLTVL.

This clonotype was detected ten times or more. The chain is built from TRBV7-8 and TRBJ2-5; perhaps TRBD1 as D (6 bases). The CDR3 spans 16 residues. Per germline, CDR1 SGHVS and CDR2 FQNEAQ. Trimming left V 4 bases short and J 9 bases short, with 24 bases between. DNA for the CDR3: TGTGCCAGCAGCTCTATCAGGGACAACCTCCACCGGGCCCAGTACTTC. Translated: CASSSIRDNLHRAQYF.

This clonotype was found many times. The chain combines TRBV27 with TRBJ2-5; D unresolved. Germline assignment: CDR1 MNHEY and CDR2 SMNVEV (reference sequence). Trimming took off 8 bases at V and 9 bases at J, with 16 bases between the two ends. The CDR3 is 12 residues long. CDR3 loop: CASGPVQASQYF. The CDR3 DNA reads as TGTGCCAGCGGACCAGTTCAGGCGTCCCAGTACTTC.

In this sample, this clonotype turned up many times. The chain employs TRBV11-2 and TRBJ1-2, with D unresolved. V was pared by 3 bases and J by 9 bases, with 14 bases between. Germline V gives CDR1 SGHAT, CDR2 FQNNGV. CDR3 size: 13 residues. CDR3 nucleotides: TGTGCCAGCAGCTTTTCAAGGGAATTTAGCTACACCTTC. It encodes CASSFSREFSYTF.

The V call is TRBV6-1, the J call TRBJ2-2; possible D gene TRBD1, 6 bases. CDR3 length: 14 residues. Trimming took 8 bases from V and 4 from J, leaving 14 bases between them. The germline V gene has CDR1 MNHNS and CDR2 SASEGT. The CDR3 sequence is CASQEDRSTGELFF. CDR3 bases: TGTGCCAGCCAGGAGGACAGAAGCACCGGGGAGCTGTTTTTT.